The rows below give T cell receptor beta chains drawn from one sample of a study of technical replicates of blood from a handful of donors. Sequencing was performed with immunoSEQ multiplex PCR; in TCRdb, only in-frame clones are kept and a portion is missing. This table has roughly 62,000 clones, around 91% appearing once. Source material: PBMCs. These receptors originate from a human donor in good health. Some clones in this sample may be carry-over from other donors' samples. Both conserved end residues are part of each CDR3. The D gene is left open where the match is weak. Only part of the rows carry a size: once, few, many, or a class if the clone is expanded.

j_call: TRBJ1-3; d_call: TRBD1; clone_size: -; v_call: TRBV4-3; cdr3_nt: TGCGCCAGCAGCCAAGAAGAGGGGGCAGGCGGAAACACCATATATTTT; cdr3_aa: CASSQEEGAGGNTIYF
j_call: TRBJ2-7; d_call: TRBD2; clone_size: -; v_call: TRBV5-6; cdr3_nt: TGTGCCAGCAGCTTGGTAGGGACTAGCCTGTACTTC; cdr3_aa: CASSLVGTSLYF
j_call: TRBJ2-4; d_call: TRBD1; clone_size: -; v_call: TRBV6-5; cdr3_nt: TGTGCCAGCAGTTACCGGGACAGAAACATTCAGTACTTC; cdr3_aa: CASSYRDRNIQYF
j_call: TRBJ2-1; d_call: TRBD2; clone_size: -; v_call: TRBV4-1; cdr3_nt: TGCGCCAGCAGCCACTATAGCGGGGATCCCTACAATGAGCAGTTCTTC; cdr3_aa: CASSHYSGDPYNEQFF
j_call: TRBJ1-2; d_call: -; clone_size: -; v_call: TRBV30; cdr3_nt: TGTGCCTGGAGCCGTACTTCCTCCGGCTATGGCTACACCTTC; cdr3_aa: CAWSRTSSGYGYTF
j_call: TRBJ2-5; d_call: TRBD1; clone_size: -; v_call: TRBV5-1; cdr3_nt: TGCGCCAGCAGCCTCTATGGGACAGAAAAAGAGACCCAGTACTTC; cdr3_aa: CASSLYGTEKETQYF
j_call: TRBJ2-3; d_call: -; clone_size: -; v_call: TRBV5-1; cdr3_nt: TGCGCCAGCAGCTTGCAGAGGGCCACAGATACGCAGTATTTT; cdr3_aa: CASSLQRATDTQYF
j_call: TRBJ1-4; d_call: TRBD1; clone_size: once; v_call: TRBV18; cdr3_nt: TGTGCCAGCTCACCCAACGCCCCGACAGGGAGTCGTGAAAAACTGTTTTTT; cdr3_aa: CASSPNAPTGSREKLFF
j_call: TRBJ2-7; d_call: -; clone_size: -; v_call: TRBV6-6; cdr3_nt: TGTGCCAGCAGTGAGACAGGGACTGGTGCCTACGAGCAGTACTTC; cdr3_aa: CASSETGTGAYEQYF
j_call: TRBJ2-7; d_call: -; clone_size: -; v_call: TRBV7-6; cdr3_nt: TGTGCCAGCAGCTTAGACCGCGGCAATAGCGGTTCCATCTACGAGCAGTACTTC; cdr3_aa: CASSLDRGNSGSIYEQYF
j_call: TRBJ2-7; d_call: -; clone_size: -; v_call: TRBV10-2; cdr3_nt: TGCGCCAGCGGGCGGGGCTCCTACGAGCAGTACTTC; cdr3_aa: CASGRGSYEQYF
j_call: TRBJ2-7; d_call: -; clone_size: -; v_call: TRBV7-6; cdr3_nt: TGTGCCAGCAGCTTAGGTTATACCTACGAGCAGTACTTC; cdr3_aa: CASSLGYTYEQYF
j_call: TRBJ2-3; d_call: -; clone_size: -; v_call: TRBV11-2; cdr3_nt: TGTGCCAGCAGCGCGACCGGGGGGCGGGGCGTTACAGATACGCAGTATTTT; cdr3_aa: CASSATGGRGVTDTQYF
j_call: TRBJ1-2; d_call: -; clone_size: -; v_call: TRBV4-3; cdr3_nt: TGCGCCAGCAGCCTTCGCGGCAGTTCTAACTATGGCTACACCTTC; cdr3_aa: CASSLRGSSNYGYTF
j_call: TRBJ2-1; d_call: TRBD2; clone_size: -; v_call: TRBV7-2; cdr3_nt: TGTGCCAGCAGCTTCCGGGGACTAGTCTACAATGAGCAGTTCTTC; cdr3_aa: CASSFRGLVYNEQFF
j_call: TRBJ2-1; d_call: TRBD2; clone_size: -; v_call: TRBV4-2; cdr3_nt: TGTGCCAGCAGCCAAGAGAGCGGGGGGGCCTGGAATGAGCAGTTCTTC; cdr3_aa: CASSQESGGAWNEQFF
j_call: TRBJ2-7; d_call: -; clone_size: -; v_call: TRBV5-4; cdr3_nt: TGTGCCAGCACCCACGGAGGGGGAGGGGGAGGATACGAGCAGTACTTC; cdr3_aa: CASTHGGGGGGYEQYF
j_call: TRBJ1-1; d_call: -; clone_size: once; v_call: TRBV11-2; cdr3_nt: TGTGCCAGCAGCGAGATCAGGGTTGGCACTGAAGCTTTCTTT; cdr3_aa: CASSEIRVGTEAFF
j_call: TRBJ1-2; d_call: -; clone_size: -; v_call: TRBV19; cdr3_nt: TGTGCCAGTAACCTGAGACTCCTTGACGGGGACTATGGCTACACCTTC; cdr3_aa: CASNLRLLDGDYGYTF
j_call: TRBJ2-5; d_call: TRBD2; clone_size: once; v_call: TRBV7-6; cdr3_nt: TGTGCCAGCAGCCCCCTAGCGGGGGGGCCTGGGACCCAGTACTTC; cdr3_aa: CASSPLAGGPGTQYF
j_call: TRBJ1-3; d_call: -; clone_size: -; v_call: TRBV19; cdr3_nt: TGTGCCAGTAGTCCCCCAGGCTCTGGAAACACCATATATTTT; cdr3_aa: CASSPPGSGNTIYF
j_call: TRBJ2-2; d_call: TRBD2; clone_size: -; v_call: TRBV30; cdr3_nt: TGTGCCTGGAGCCTTAGCGGGACCGGGGAGCTGTTTTTT; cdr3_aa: CAWSLSGTGELFF
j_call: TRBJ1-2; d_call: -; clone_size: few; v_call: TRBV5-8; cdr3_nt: TGTGCCAGCAGCACCGGAGGCCCGAAGCGTGGCTACACCTTC; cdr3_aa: CASSTGGPKRGYTF
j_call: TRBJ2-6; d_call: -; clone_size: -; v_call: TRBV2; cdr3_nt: TGTGCCAGCAGTGCATTTATGACAGTAGCCTCTGGGGCCAACGTCCTGACTTTC; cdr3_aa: CASSAFMTVASGANVLTF
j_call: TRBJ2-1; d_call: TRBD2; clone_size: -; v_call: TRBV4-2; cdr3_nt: TGTGCCAGCAGCCAAGATTTTGGGGGGGGCAATGAGCAGTTCTTC; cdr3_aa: CASSQDFGGGNEQFF
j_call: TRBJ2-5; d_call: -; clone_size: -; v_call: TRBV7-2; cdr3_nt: TGTGCCAGCAGCTATACCGGACACTCAGAGACCCAGTACTTC; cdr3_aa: CASSYTGHSETQYF
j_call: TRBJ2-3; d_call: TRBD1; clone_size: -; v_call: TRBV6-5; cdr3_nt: TGTGCCAGCAGTGGACAGGGGGATACGCAGTATTTT; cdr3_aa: CASSGQGDTQYF
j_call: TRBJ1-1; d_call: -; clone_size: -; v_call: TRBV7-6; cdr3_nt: TGTGCCAGCAGCTTAGGCGCAGGGGCGGGGGCTGAAGCTTTCTTT; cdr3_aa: CASSLGAGAGAEAFF
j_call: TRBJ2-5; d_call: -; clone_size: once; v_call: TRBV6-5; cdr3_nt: TGTGCCAGCAGCCCCAACAGGGTTCGGCAAGAGACCCAGTACTTC; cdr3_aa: CASSPNRVRQETQYF
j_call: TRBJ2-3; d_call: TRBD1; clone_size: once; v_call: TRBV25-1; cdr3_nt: TGTGCCAGCAGCGCGACAGGGGGACTACGGGATACGCAGTATTTT; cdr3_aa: CASSATGGLRDTQYF
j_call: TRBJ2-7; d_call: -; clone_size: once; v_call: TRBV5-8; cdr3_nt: TGTGCCAGCAGCTTGGAACGGGGCGAGCAGTACTTC; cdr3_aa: CASSLERGEQYF
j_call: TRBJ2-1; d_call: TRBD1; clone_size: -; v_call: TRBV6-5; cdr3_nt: TGTGCCAGCAGTTACTCGAAGGGACAGGGTAACAATGAGCAGTTCTTC; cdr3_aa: CASSYSKGQGNNEQFF
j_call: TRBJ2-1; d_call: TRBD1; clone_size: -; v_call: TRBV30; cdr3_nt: TGTGCCTGGAGTGTAAGGGACAGGGCAAGCCGGTTCTTC; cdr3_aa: CAWSVRDRASRFF
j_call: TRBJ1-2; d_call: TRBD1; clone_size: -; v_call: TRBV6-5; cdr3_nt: TGTGCCAGCAGGGACGAACAGGGGATCTATGGCTACACCTTC; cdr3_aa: CASRDEQGIYGYTF
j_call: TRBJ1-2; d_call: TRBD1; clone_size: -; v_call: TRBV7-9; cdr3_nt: TGTGCCAGCGGACTACAGGGGGATCCTGGCTACACCTTC; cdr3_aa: CASGLQGDPGYTF
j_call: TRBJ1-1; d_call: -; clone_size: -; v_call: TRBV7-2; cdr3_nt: TGTGCCAGCAGCTTCTCAGGGAATATAGGCACTGAAGCTTTCTTT; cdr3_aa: CASSFSGNIGTEAFF
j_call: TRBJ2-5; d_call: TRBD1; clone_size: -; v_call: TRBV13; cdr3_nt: TGTGCCAGCAGCCCCACAGGGGACCAAGAGACCCAGTACTTC; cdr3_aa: CASSPTGDQETQYF
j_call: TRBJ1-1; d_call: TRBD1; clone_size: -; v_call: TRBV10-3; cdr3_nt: TGTGCCATCAGCGGCGACAGGGTGCGAGCTTTCTTT; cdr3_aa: CAISGDRVRAFF
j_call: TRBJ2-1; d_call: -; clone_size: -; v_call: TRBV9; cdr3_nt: TGTGCCAGCAGCCTCCTGTCGGGAGACAATGAGCAGTTCTTC; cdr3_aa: CASSLLSGDNEQFF
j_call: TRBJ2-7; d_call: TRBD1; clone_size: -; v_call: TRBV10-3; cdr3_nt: TGTGCCATCAGTGAGTCGACAGGGTCGTACGAGCAGTACTTC; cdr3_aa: CAISESTGSYEQYF
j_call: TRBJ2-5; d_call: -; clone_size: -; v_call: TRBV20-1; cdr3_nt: TGCAGTGCTGGCCTGTGGACCCAGTACTTC; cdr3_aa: CSAGLWTQYF
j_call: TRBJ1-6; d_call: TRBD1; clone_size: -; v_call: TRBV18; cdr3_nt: TGTGCCAGCTCACCATCGACAGGGACGAATTCACCCCTCCACTTT; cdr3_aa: CASSPSTGTNSPLHF
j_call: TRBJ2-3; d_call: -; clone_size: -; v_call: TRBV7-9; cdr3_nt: TGTGCCAGCAGCTTAGACACTAGTCGGGGCACAGATACGCAGTATTTT; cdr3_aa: CASSLDTSRGTDTQYF
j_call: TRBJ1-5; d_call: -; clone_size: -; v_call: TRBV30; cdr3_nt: TGTGCCTGGAACCCCGGGAGCAATCAGCCCCAGCATTTT; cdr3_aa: CAWNPGSNQPQHF
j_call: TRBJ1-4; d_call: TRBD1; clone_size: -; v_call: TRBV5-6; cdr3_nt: TGTGCCAGCAGCAGGACAGGGGAAAGGGAAAAACTGTTTTTT; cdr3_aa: CASSRTGEREKLFF
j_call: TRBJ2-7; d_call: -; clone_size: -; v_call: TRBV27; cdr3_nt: TGTGCCAGCAGTTTATCGGGGCCCCCCTACGAGCAGTACTTC; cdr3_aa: CASSLSGPPYEQYF
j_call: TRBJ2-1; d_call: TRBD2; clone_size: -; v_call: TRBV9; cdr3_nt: TGTGCCAGCAGTTCCAATCTCCTAGCGGATGAGCAGTTCTTC; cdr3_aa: CASSSNLLADEQFF
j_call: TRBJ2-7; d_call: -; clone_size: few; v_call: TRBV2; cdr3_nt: TGTGCCAGCAGTCAGATCTACGAGCAGTACTTC; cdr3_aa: CASSQIYEQYF
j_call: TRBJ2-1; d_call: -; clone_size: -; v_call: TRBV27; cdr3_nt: TGTGCCAGCAGCCTCTTTAGTCGCGGGTTGTCGGTCAATGAGCAGTTCTTC; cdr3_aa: CASSLFSRGLSVNEQFF
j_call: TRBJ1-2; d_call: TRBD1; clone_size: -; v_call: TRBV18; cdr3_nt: TGTGCCAGCTCACCCTCGACAGGGTATCTCTATGGCTACACCTTC; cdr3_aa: CASSPSTGYLYGYTF